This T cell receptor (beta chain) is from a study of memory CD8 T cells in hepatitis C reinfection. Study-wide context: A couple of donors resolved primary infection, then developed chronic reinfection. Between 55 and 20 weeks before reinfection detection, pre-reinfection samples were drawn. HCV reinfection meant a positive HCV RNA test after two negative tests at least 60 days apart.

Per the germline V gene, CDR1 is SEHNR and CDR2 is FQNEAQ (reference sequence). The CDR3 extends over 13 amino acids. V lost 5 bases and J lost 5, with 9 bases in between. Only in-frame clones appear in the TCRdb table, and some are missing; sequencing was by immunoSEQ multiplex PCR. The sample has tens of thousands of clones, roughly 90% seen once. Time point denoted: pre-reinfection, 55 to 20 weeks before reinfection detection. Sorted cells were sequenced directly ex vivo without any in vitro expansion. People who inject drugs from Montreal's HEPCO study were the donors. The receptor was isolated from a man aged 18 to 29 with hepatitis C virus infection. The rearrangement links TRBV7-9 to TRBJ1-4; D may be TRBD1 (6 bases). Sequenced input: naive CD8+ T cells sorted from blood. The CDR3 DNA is TGTGCCAGCAGCGACCAGGGGAATGAAAAACTGTTTTTT. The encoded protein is CASSDQGNEKLFF.